This passage covers 22 T cell receptor beta chains from one sample sequenced in a study of human T cells and chemical hapten exposure. Unseparated into fractions, whole blood served as the source from which total RNA was extracted. TCRdb processed the 5' RACE reads anew with MiXCR; each CDR3 protein has one entry. The sample has 65,000 to 90,000 distinct CDR3 sequences; roughly 15% are singletons. These receptors originate from a female donor in good health.

V is TRBV4-3 and J is TRBJ2-1; D call uncertain. The ends were cut back, 0 bases at V and 6 bases at J, with 9 bases in the middle. The CDR3 consists of 14 residues. Germline CDR1 reads LGHNA; CDR2 reads YSLEER. CDR3 region: CASSQDRASNEQFF. The CDR3 DNA follows: TGCGCCAGCAGCCAAGATCGGGCCAGCAATGAGCAGTTCTTC.

Here the CDR3 DNA reads TGCGCCAGCAGCCAGGACAGCTATGGCTACACCTTC. The encoded protein is CASSQDSYGYTF. This chain links TRBV5-1 with TRBJ1-2, with D perhaps matching TRBD1 (6 bases). Germline CDR1 reads SGHRS; CDR2 reads YFSETQ. The CDR3 spans 12 residues. Trimming stripped 4 bases from V and 4 bases from J, with 8 bases between. The complete variable domain, with remaining parts taken from reference TRBV5-1 and TRBJ1-2, reads KAGVTQTPRYLIKTRGQQVTLSCSPISGHRSVSWYQQTPGQGLQFLFEYFSETQRNKGNFPGRFSGRQFSNSRSEMNVSTLELGDSALYLCASSQDSYGYTFGSGTRLTVV.

The chain is built from TRBV4-3 and TRBJ1-1, with D perhaps matching TRBD1 (6 bases). The CDR3 loop spans 16 amino acids. V lost 1 base, J lost 5 bases, and 17 bases lay in between. Germline V gene lookup returns CDR1 LGHNA and CDR2 YSLEER. DNA for the CDR3: TGCGCCAGCAGCCAAGGAGGCGGGGGCCGGGGGACTGAAGCTTTCTTT. This sequence encodes CASSQGGGGRGTEAFF.

The DNA for the CDR3 is TGTGCCAGCAGCCTGCCGGGCCTGGGCCAAGAGACCCAGTACTTC. Protein: CASSLPGLGQETQYF. V is TRBV5-4 and J is TRBJ2-5; D is undetermined. CDR1 is SGHNT, CDR2 YYREEE, per germline (reference sequence). V was clipped by 4 bases and J by 1 base, with 14 bases between them. The CDR3 is made up of 15 amino acids.

The J gene is TRBJ1-5, the V gene TRBV6-2 or TRBV6-3, with D unresolved. Germline V gene data show CDR1 as MNHEY and CDR2 as SVGEGT. V gave up 6 bases and J gave up 7 bases, with 13 bases separating them. This CDR3 is built from 13 residues. The CDR3 region has the DNA TGTGCCAGCAGCGACGAAGGAGTACAGCCCCAGCATTTT. It codes for CASSDEGVQPQHF.

The sample holds a few counts of this clonotype. The chain recombines TRBV5-1 with TRBJ2-7; TRBD1 aligns across 9 bases. Germline lookup yields CDR1 SGHRS and CDR2 YFSETQ. Germline trimming cut 2 bases from V and 2 bases from J; bases unmatched to any gene: 2. The CDR3 runs 14 residues. CDR3 amino acids: CASSFRQGAYEQYF. The CDR3 region has the DNA TGCGCCAGCAGCTTCCGACAGGGGGCCTACGAGCAGTACTTC.

The rearrangement links TRBV28 to TRBJ1-4, with D tentatively TRBD1 (6 bases). V shed 6 bases and J shed 8 bases, with 10 bases lying between them. CDR3 length: 12 amino acids. CDR1 is MDHEN and CDR2 is SYDVKM in the germline V gene. The CDR3 region is CASRGQSEKLFF. CDR3 sequence (DNA): TGTGCCAGCAGGGGACAATCAGAAAAACTGTTTTTT.

This chain links TRBV28 with TRBJ1-2, with unresolved D. Trimming removed 6 bases from V and 3 bases from J, with 20 bases in between. Looked up from germline, CDR1 is MDHEN and CDR2 is SYDVKM. This CDR3 region has 16 residues. The CDR3 coding sequence is TGTGCCAGCAGATCCTCGGAGGGCAGGAAGTACTATGGCTACACCTTC. It is translated as CASRSSEGRKYYGYTF.

The chain links TRBV7-6 to TRBJ1-3; perhaps TRBD1 as D (6 bases). V was shortened by 2 bases and J by 4 bases, with 9 bases between the two germline ends. The CDR3 is made up of 14 amino acids. Per the germline V gene, CDR1 is SGHVS and CDR2 is FNYEAQ. The CDR3 region is CASSLTGNGNTIYF. CDR3 DNA: TGTGCCAGCAGCTTAACAGGGAACGGAAACACCATATATTTT.

CDR3 in amino acids: CASSSSSDTQYF. DNA of the CDR3: TGTGCCAGCAGTTCCTCCTCGGATACGCAGTATTTT. V and J are TRBV2 and TRBJ2-3, with no clear D. CDR3 size: 12 residues. Trimming stripped 5 bases from V and 6 bases from J, with 9 bases between. Germline CDR1 reads SNHLY; CDR2 reads FYNNEI.

This clonotype rates as medium-sized. The chain couples TRBV29-1 to TRBJ2-5; 10 bases align to TRBD2. The CDR3 length is 13 residues. Germline values: CDR1 SQVTM, CDR2 ANQGSEA. J was trimmed by 5 bases and V by 7 bases; bases with no gene match: 7. Written as DNA, the CDR3 is TGCAGCGCCAGGACTAGCGGAGGGGAGACCCAGTACTTC. Its translation is CSARTSGGETQYF.

Only a few counts were recorded for this clonotype. The chain has TRBV14 and TRBJ1-1; the D is unclear. This CDR3 contains 13 residues. V was trimmed by 1 base and J by 5 bases, leaving 8 bases between them. Germline V gene data show CDR1 as SGHDN and CDR2 as FVKESK. The CDR3 loop reads CASSQGRMTEAFF. Written as DNA, the CDR3 is TGTGCCAGCAGCCAAGGGCGGATGACTGAAGCTTTCTTT.

This chain links TRBV28 with TRBJ2-1; 10 positions agree with TRBD1. Germline V gene sequence: CDR1 MDHEN, CDR2 SYDVKM. The V gene end was trimmed by 5 bases and the J gene end by 9 bases; junction bases not matched to a gene: 10. The CDR3 has 15 residues. Here the CDR3 DNA reads TGTGCCAGCAGTCCCCCGGACAGGGGGTTTTCTGAGCAGTTCTTC. It is translated as CASSPPDRGFSEQFF. The full variable domain, completed using reference TRBV28 and TRBJ2-1, is DVKVTQSSRYLVKRTGEKVFLECVQDMDHENMFWYRQDPGLGLRLIYFSYDVKMKEKGDIPEGYSVSREKKERFSLILESASTNQTSMYLCASSPPDRGFSEQFFGPGTRLTVL.

The V and J genes are TRBV7-2 and TRBJ2-2, with 7 bases lining up with TRBD2. CDR3 size: 15 residues. V lost 7 bases, J lost 2 bases, and 7 bases stayed unmatched. Germline CDR1 and CDR2: SGHTA and FQGNSA. The CDR3 nucleotides read TGTGCCAGCATGAGGGTAGCGGGCAACACCGGGGAGCTGTTTTTT. Protein: CASMRVAGNTGELFF.

This clonotype was recorded a few times. This chain links TRBV6-2 or TRBV6-3 with TRBJ2-7, with 7 bases matching TRBD1. This CDR3 spans 16 amino acids. V gave up 2 bases and J gave up 0 bases; unmatched junction bases: 7. CDR1 and CDR2 (germline): MNHEY, SVGEGT. The chain's CDR3 is CASSYPQGKHSYEQYF. For the CDR3, the DNA is TGTGCCAGCAGTTACCCACAGGGGAAACACTCCTACGAGCAGTACTTC.

This clonotype was recorded many times. The V and J genes are TRBV12-3 or TRBV12-4 and TRBJ1-1, with D maybe TRBD1 (6 bases). This CDR3 comprises 13 residues. V lost 8 bases to trimming and J lost 4 bases, with 14 bases between them. CDR3 bases: TGTGCCAGCGGGGAGACAGGTTTCACTGAAGCTTTCTTT. Protein product: CASGETGFTEAFF.

The chain couples TRBV10-3 to TRBJ2-6; 10 bases line up with TRBD1. This CDR3 comprises 17 residues. Per germline, CDR1 ENHRY and CDR2 SYGVKD. The trim removed 9 bases at V and 0 bases at J, leaving 8 bases unmatched. The CDR3: CAIRGQGLPSGANVLTF. Here the CDR3 DNA reads TGTGCCATTAGGGGACAGGGGCTTCCCTCTGGGGCCAACGTCCTGACTTTC.

This chain connects TRBV12-3 or TRBV12-4 to TRBJ1-1, with unresolved D. The CDR3 is made up of 16 amino acids. Trimming took off 0 bases at V and 1 base at J, with 12 bases between the two ends. The chain's CDR3 is CASSLAVSLRNTEAFF. As DNA, the CDR3 is TGTGCCAGCAGTTTAGCGGTCAGCCTACGGAACACTGAAGCTTTCTTT.

This clonotype was seen a few times. The chain is built from TRBV19 and TRBJ2-6; D gene unclear. The CDR3 runs to 15 residues. V was pared by 8 bases and J by 2 bases, with 13 bases between. Germline V gives CDR1 LNHDA, CDR2 SQIVND (reference sequence). CDR3 residues: CASLERYPGANVLTF. The CDR3 bases are TGTGCCAGTTTGGAGAGATATCCTGGGGCCAACGTCCTGACTTTC.

The chain has TRBV20-1 and TRBJ2-5, with 8 bases matching TRBD1. Germline assignment: CDR1 DFQATT and CDR2 SNEGSKA (reference sequence). The CDR3 contains 15 residues. V gave up 5 bases and J gave up 5 bases; unmatched junction bases: 13. As DNA, the CDR3 is TGCAGTGCTGGCCCCCGGACAGGGTTTCTGGAGACCCAGTACTTC. This gives the protein CSAGPRTGFLETQYF.

The chain is built from TRBV30 and TRBJ2-1; D uncertain. This CDR3 has 12 residues. Germline V CDR1 and CDR2: GTSNPN, SVGIG (reference sequence). V was trimmed by 0 bases and J by 4 bases, leaving 4 bases between them. The CDR3 sequence: CAWSVRYNEQFF. The CDR3 DNA reads as TGTGCCTGGAGTGTACGATACAATGAGCAGTTCTTC.

The chain has TRBV7-2 and TRBJ2-2; D is unclear. Germline V gene data show CDR1 as SGHTA and CDR2 as FQGNSA. This CDR3 contains 13 residues. V lost 3 bases and J lost 5, with 7 bases in between. The CDR3 here is CASSLHGTGELFF. DNA of the CDR3: TGTGCCAGCAGCTTGCACGGAACCGGGGAGCTGTTTTTT.